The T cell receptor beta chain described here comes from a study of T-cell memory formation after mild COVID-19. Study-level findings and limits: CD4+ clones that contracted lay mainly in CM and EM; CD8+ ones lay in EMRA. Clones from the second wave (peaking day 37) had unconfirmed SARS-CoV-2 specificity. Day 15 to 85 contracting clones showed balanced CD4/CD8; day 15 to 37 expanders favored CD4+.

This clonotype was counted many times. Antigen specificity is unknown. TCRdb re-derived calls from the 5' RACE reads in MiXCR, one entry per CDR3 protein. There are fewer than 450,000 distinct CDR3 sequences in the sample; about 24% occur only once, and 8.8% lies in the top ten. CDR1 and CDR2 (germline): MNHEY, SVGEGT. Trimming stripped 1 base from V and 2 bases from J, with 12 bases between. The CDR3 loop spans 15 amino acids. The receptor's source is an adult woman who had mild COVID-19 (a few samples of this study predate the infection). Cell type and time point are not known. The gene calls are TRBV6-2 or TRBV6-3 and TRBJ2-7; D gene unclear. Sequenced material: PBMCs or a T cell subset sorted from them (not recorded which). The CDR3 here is CASSYFQSSTYEQYF. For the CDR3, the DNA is TGTGCCAGCAGTTACTTTCAGTCATCTACCTACGAGCAGTACTTC.